The next 13 T cell receptor beta chains were all read from a single sample in a study of beta chain features in type 1 diabetes. What was sequenced were expressed TCRB transcripts, since all of the isolated RNA had been reverse transcribed. Assay used: immunoSEQ multiplex PCR; TCRdb lists only in-frame clones, some missing. This sample has 350,000 or so clones, with less than 20% found just once. Input material: naive CD4+ T cells from blood. The receptors were sampled from a woman aged 18-29 years in good health.

This clone came up a few times. The CDR3 DNA is TGTGCCAGCAGCTTAGGGTCCAGAGGCCTGGAGCAGTACTTC. The encoded protein is CASSLGSRGLEQYF. The chain has TRBV7-9 and TRBJ2-7; D not certain. CDR1 is SEHNR, CDR2 FQNEAQ, per germline (reference sequence). CDR3 length: 14 amino acids. V was clipped by 1 base and J by 7 bases, with 14 bases between them.

This clone has more than one count but fewer than ten. The chain uses TRBV7-9 and TRBJ2-3; a weak D match, TRBD2 (6 bases). There are 14 residues in the CDR3. V gave up 1 base and J gave up 4 bases, with 9 bases separating them. Per germline, CDR1 SEHNR and CDR2 FQNEAQ (reference sequence). CDR3 region: CASSLDGGSDTQYF. The CDR3 coding sequence is TGTGCCAGCAGCTTAGATGGGGGGTCAGATACGCAGTATTTT. Full variable domain (remainder filled in from reference TRBV7-9 and TRBJ2-3): DTGVSQNPRHKITKRGQNVTFRCDPISEHNRLYWYRQTLGQGPEFLTYFQNEAQLEKSRLLSDRFSAERPKGSFSTLEIQRTEQGDSAMYLCASSLDGGSDTQYFGPGTRLTVL.

A few counts support this clone. This chain connects TRBV5-4 to TRBJ2-6; weak D call: TRBD1 (6 bases). Germline V gives CDR1 SGHNT, CDR2 YYREEE (reference sequence). V lost 4 bases and J lost 1, with 9 bases in between. The CDR3 contains 15 residues. CDR3 amino acids: CASSVDRSGANVLTF. CDR3 DNA sequence: TGTGCCAGCAGCGTAGACAGGTCTGGGGCCAACGTCCTGACTTTC. Full variable domain (outside the CDR3, taken from reference TRBV5-4 and TRBJ2-6): ETGVTQSPTHLIKTRGQQVTLRCSSQSGHNTVSWYQQALGQGPQFIFQYYREEENGRGNFPPRFSGLQFPNYSSELNVNALELDDSALYLCASSVDRSGANVLTFGAGSRLTVL.

A few counts support this clone. V and J are TRBV9 and TRBJ1-1, with a weak D call TRBD1 (6 bases). The CDR3 has 15 residues. The germline V gene encodes CDR1 SGDLS and CDR2 YYNGEE. Trimming removed 0 bases at V and 1 base at J, with 10 bases between. The CDR3 nucleotides are TGTGCCAGCAGCGTAGAAGGGGGTCAGAACACTGAAGCTTTCTTT. Translated, it gives CASSVEGGQNTEAFF.

In its sample, this clone was seen a few times. At one end, the junction sequence differs from germline, possibly due to a read error. V gene TRBV7-2 combines with J gene TRBJ2-1; a weak D match, TRBD2 (7 bases). The CDR3 is 15 residues long. Germline loops: CDR1 SGHTA, CDR2 FQGNSA. DNA for the CDR3: TGTGCCAGCAGCTCTTCGAGGGGGGGGAAGACTATGAAACTCTTC. The encoded protein is CASSSSRGGKTMKLF.

This clone was picked up a small number of times. The chain couples TRBV30 to TRBJ2-3; D ambiguous. Germline-derived CDR1 and CDR2 are GTSNPN and SVGIG (reference sequence). The length of the CDR3 is 12 residues. The germline V and J ends were trimmed by 3 bases and 3 bases, with 7 bases remaining between them. The CDR3 spells CAWSGVTDTQYF. In DNA form, the CDR3 reads TGTGCCTGGAGCGGAGTAACAGATACGCAGTATTTT.

This clone was counted only a few times. The chain carries TRBV2 and TRBJ1-2; D is unclear. V lost 7 bases to trimming and J lost 7 bases, with 13 bases between them. Germline V gene sequence: CDR1 SNHLY, CDR2 FYNNEI. The CDR3 sequence is 12 residues long. This CDR3 is CASTDGRAGYTF. CDR3 bases: TGTGCCAGCACCGATGGGAGGGCTGGCTACACCTTC.

V is TRBV7-2 and J is TRBJ1-1, with D perhaps TRBD1 (6 bases). The CDR3 totals 14 residues. Trimming took 7 bases from V and 5 from J, leaving 17 bases between them. Germline assignment: CDR1 SGHTA and CDR2 FQGNSA. The CDR3 protein is CASTTPPGVTEAFF. Here the CDR3 DNA reads TGTGCCAGCACCACTCCCCCAGGGGTGACTGAAGCTTTCTTT.

This chain joins TRBV18 and TRBJ2-7; TRBD2 aligns across 8 bases. This CDR3 has 14 residues. The V gene's germline CDR1 is KGHSH and CDR2 LQKENI. The trim removed 5 bases at V and 6 bases at J, leaving 9 bases unmatched. CDR3 bases: TGTGCCAGCTCATCCCAGCGGGAGATGGTCGAGCAGTACTTC. This translates into CASSSQREMVEQYF.

The gene calls are TRBV29-1 and TRBJ1-1; 9 bases line up with TRBD1. V gave up 7 bases and J gave up 1 base; unmatched junction bases: 7. The germline gives CDR1 SQVTM, CDR2 ANQGSEA. The length of the CDR3 is 14 residues. The CDR3 nucleotides read TGCAGCGCCCGGGACAGGGTGAGGAACACTGAAGCTTTCTTT. Its protein is CSARDRVRNTEAFF.

This clone was found a few times. The chain carries TRBV6-9 and TRBJ2-3; TRBD2 matches 10 bases. CDR3 length: 17 amino acids. The V and J ends lost 4 bases and 1 base, in that order; junction bases with no gene match: 8. Germline-derived CDR1 and CDR2 are MNHGY and SVAAGI. This chain's CDR3 is CASSSPYGLAGTDTQYF. In nucleotides, the CDR3 is TGTGCCAGCAGTTCCCCCTACGGACTAGCGGGCACAGATACGCAGTATTTT.

This clone turned up a few times. The chain carries TRBV7-9 and TRBJ2-3, with 8 bases identical to TRBD2. Germline trimming cut 5 bases from V and 0 bases from J; bases unmatched to any gene: 7. This CDR3 comprises 16 residues. In germline, CDR1 is SEHNR, CDR2 FQNEAQ (reference sequence). The DNA of the CDR3 is TGTGCCAGCAGCCAACGTCGGGGGGGAAGCACAGATACGCAGTATTTT. Protein sequence: CASSQRRGGSTDTQYF.

This clone was counted a few times. The V and J genes are TRBV6-5 and TRBJ2-7, with 7 positions matching TRBD1. The junction had 5 bases not matched to a gene; V was cut back by 2 bases and J by 4 bases. The CDR3 runs to 14 residues. The V gene's germline CDR1 is MNHEY and CDR2 SVGAGI. As DNA, the CDR3 is TGTGCCAGCAGTTACCGCGACAGGGATTACGAGCAGTACTTC. Amino acids: CASSYRDRDYEQYF.